The clone carrying this T cell receptor (beta chain) was detected only a few times. Profiled with immunoSEQ multiplex PCR; TCRdb holds only in-frame clones, not every one. The repertoire includes 150,000 or so clones, 75% to 80% of them detected once, and under 2% sits in the top ten. CDR3 length equals 17 residues. CDR1 is SGHTS, CDR2 YDEGEE, per germline. Trimming took off 0 bases at V and 0 bases at J, with 12 bases between the two ends. The data stem from a study of blood T cell repertoires in COVID-19. Study-level background: Nucleic acid was either cDNA or gDNA, and it came from T cells, B-cell-depleted T cells, or PBMCs.

The clonotype comes from an elderly man with acute or convalescent COVID-19. The chain employs TRBV5-8 and TRBJ2-2; D might be TRBD2 (6 bases). What was sequenced was peripheral blood. This CDR3 is CASSLVGGGANTGELFF. The CDR3 region has the DNA TGTGCCAGCAGCTTGGTAGGAGGCGGGGCGAACACCGGGGAGCTGTTTTTT.